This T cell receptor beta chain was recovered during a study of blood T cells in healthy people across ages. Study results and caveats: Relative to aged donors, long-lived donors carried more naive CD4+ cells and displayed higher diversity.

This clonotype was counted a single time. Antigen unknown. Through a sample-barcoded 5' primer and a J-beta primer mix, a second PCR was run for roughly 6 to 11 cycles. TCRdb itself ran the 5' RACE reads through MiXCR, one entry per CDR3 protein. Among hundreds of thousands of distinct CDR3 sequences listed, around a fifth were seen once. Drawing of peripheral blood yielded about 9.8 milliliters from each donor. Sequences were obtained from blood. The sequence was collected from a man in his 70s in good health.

CDR3 sequence: CSATRRSYNEQFF. The DNA of the CDR3 is TGCAGCGCGACCAGAAGGTCCTACAATGAGCAGTTCTTC. This chain connects TRBV29-1 to TRBJ2-1; D call uncertain. CDR1 and CDR2 from the germline V gene are SQVTM and ANQGSEA. The CDR3 totals 13 residues. Trimming cost V 7 bases and J 1 base, with 11 bases left between them.